The 20 T cell receptor beta chains in this list originate from one sample, sequenced in a study of blood T cell repertoires in COVID-19. Sequenced by immunoSEQ multiplex PCR; TCRdb stores in-frame clones only, minus some. The data show about 480,000 clones, about 90% seen once. Specimen: PBMCs or T cells enriched from blood (not recorded which). Receptor source: a woman in her late teens or twenties with acute COVID-19.

V gene TRBV9 combines with J gene TRBJ2-7; 12 bases match TRBD2. Germline CDR1 reads SGDLS; CDR2 reads YYNGEE. The V gene end was trimmed by 0 bases and the J gene end by 3 bases; junction bases not matched to a gene: 7. The CDR3 has 17 residues. CDR3 loop: CASSVGTSGTMDYEQYF. The CDR3 nucleotides read TGTGCCAGCAGCGTAGGGACTAGCGGGACAATGGACTACGAGCAGTACTTC.

The CDR3 bases are TGCAGCGTTACAGGGAGTGGGAACACTGAAGCTTTCTTT. Its protein is CSVTGSGNTEAFF. The chain is built from TRBV29-1 and TRBJ1-1, with D tentatively TRBD1 (6 bases). The germline V gene has CDR1 SQVTM and CDR2 ANQGSEA. The CDR3 is 13 amino acids. V was shortened by 5 bases and J by 1 base, with 11 bases between the two germline ends. Full variable domain (missing parts from reference TRBV29-1 and TRBJ1-1): SAVISQKPSRDICQRGTSLTIQCQVDSQVTMMFWYRQQPGQSLTLIATANQGSEATYESGFVIDKFPISRPNLTFSTLTVSNMSPEDSSIYLCSVTGSGNTEAFFGQGTRLTVV.

This clone was observed once. The J gene is TRBJ2-7, the V gene TRBV29-1, with D maybe TRBD2 (6 bases). Trimming stripped 1 base from V and 2 bases from J, with 9 bases between. The CDR3 has 13 residues. Germline CDR1 is SQVTM and CDR2 is ANQGSEA. In nucleotides, the CDR3 is TGCAGCGTTGAAGGTGGGAGGCCCTACGAGCAGTACTTC. This gives the protein CSVEGGRPYEQYF.

V usage is TRBV11-2 and J usage is TRBJ2-3; D remains ambiguous. In germline, CDR1 is SGHAT, CDR2 FQNNGV. The V gene lost 6 bases and the J gene lost 9 bases, with 7 bases spanning the gap. The CDR3 has 10 residues. CDR3 nucleotide sequence: TGTGCCAGCAGGCGAAAAACGCAGTATTTT. Its protein is CASRRKTQYF.

This sequence joins TRBV4-1 and TRBJ1-5; D unclear. The CDR3 totals 15 residues. Germline CDR1 and CDR2: MGHRA and YSYEKL. The ends were cut back, 0 bases at V and 3 bases at J, with 9 bases in the middle. The CDR3, as DNA: TGCGCCAGCAGCCAAGATTCCAGAAACAATCAGCCCCAGCATTTT. Its translation is CASSQDSRNNQPQHF.

The V and J genes are TRBV30 and TRBJ1-2; tentative D call: TRBD1 (6 bases). The CDR3 length is 14 residues. Germline V CDR1 and CDR2: GTSNPN, SVGIG (reference sequence). Deletions cut 0 bases from V and 7 bases from J, with 15 bases between. CDR3 sequence: CAWSVRGGLSGYTF. The DNA of the CDR3 is TGTGCCTGGAGTGTACGCGGGGGCCTTAGTGGCTACACCTTC.

The chain has TRBV5-5 and TRBJ2-1; 7 positions agree with TRBD2. CDR1 is SGHKS, CDR2 YYEKEE, per germline (reference sequence). J lost 4 bases, V lost 4 bases, and 11 bases had no gene match. The CDR3 covers 16 residues. The CDR3 loop is CASSTTSGGGYNEQFF. In DNA, the CDR3 is TGTGCCAGCAGCACTACTTCGGGGGGAGGATACAATGAGCAGTTCTTC.

This chain connects TRBV12-3 or TRBV12-4 to TRBJ1-1; no firm D call. This CDR3 has 13 residues. Trimming took off 7 bases at V and 3 bases at J, with 12 bases between the two ends. The DNA for the CDR3 is TGTGCCAGCACAAGCGGGGTCCACACTGAAGCTTTCTTT. Translated: CASTSGVHTEAFF.

In this sample, this clone turned up once. The gene calls are TRBV28 and TRBJ2-5, with 7 bases matching TRBD2. The CDR3 consists of 14 residues. Losses at the gene ends were 1 base for V and 4 bases for J; bases not matched to a gene: 3. Germline-derived CDR1 and CDR2 are MDHEN and SYDVKM. This CDR3 reads CASSLYLAVETQYF. The CDR3 DNA reads as TGTGCCAGCAGTTTATATCTAGCGGTAGAGACCCAGTACTTC.

The rearrangement links TRBV28 to TRBJ1-1, with D possibly matching TRBD1 (5 bases). Trimming removed 8 bases from V and 0 bases from J, with 22 bases in between. CDR3 length: 17 amino acids. Looked up from germline, CDR1 is MDHEN and CDR2 is SYDVKM. The CDR3 nucleotides are TGTGCCAGCCGCCGGGGGAAGAGGAAAACAATGAACACTGAAGCTTTCTTT. It specifies CASRRGKRKTMNTEAFF.

The J gene is TRBJ2-2, the V gene TRBV5-1, with TRBD1 identical over 7 bases. The junction had 4 bases not matched to a gene; V was cut back by 4 bases and J by 1 base. Germline CDR1 SGHRS, CDR2 YFSETQ. This CDR3 comprises 15 residues. The CDR3, as DNA: TGCGCCAGCAGCGGGGGACAGTTGAACACCGGGGAGCTGTTTTTT. Protein sequence: CASSGGQLNTGELFF.

This rearrangement joins TRBV13 to TRBJ1-3; D gene ambiguous. This CDR3 comprises 15 residues. In germline, CDR1 is PRHDT, CDR2 FYEKMQ (reference sequence). V was shortened by 1 base and J by 4 bases, with 11 bases between the two germline ends. The CDR3 here is CASSLVRFGGNTIYF. CDR3 nucleotides: TGTGCCAGCAGCTTAGTGCGGTTCGGCGGAAACACCATATATTTT. The whole variable domain, filled in from reference TRBV13 and TRBJ1-3, reads AAGVIQSPRHLIKEKRETATLKCYPIPRHDTVYWYQQGPGQDPQFLISFYEKMQSDKGSIPDRFSAQQFSDYHSELNMSSLELGDSALYFCASSLVRFGGNTIYFGEGSWLTVV.

This clone was recorded many times. This rearrangement joins TRBV6-5 to TRBJ1-1; 8 positions agree with TRBD1. The CDR3 contains 14 residues. Germline lookup yields CDR1 MNHEY and CDR2 SVGAGI. J lost 1 base, V lost 8 bases, and 6 bases had no gene match. The CDR3 reads CASARGTGNTEAFF. CDR3 nucleotides: TGTGCCAGCGCCAGAGGGACAGGGAACACTGAAGCTTTCTTT.

The V gene is TRBV20-1, the J gene TRBJ2-5, with D unclear. In germline, CDR1 is DFQATT, CDR2 SNEGSKA (reference sequence). V lost 3 bases, J lost 1 base, and 12 bases lay in between. The CDR3 is 14 residues long. Here the CDR3 reads CSASSVRIQETQYF. The CDR3 DNA reads TGCAGTGCTAGTTCTGTGCGGATCCAAGAGACCCAGTACTTC.

V is TRBV3-1 (or the pseudogene TRBV3-2) and J is TRBJ2-7; D perhaps matches TRBD2 (5 bases). CDR1 and CDR2 from the germline V gene are LGHDT and YNNKEL (reference sequence). The V and J ends lost 3 bases and 2 bases respectively, with 14 bases between them. The CDR3 length is 15 residues. As DNA, the CDR3 is TGTGCCAGCAGCCATAGCGCAAGGGTGACCTACGAGCAGTACTTC. Protein product: CASSHSARVTYEQYF.

This CDR3 is CASSFDSYNSPLHF. The CDR3 coding sequence is TGTGCCAGCAGTTTCGACAGCTATAATTCACCCCTCCACTTT. The chain employs TRBV27 and TRBJ1-6; the D gene is possibly TRBD1 (5 bases). Germline loops: CDR1 MNHEY, CDR2 SMNVEV (reference sequence). This CDR3 comprises 14 residues. V lost 3 bases to trimming and J lost 3 bases, with 6 bases between them.

J is TRBJ1-3 and V is TRBV5-5; no clear D. The CDR3 has 18 amino acids. Trimming shortened V by 0 bases and J by 0 bases, and 16 bases separated the two germline ends. Germline V gene lookup returns CDR1 SGHKS and CDR2 YYEKEE (reference sequence). The CDR3 protein is CASSLGPGSTSSGNTIYF. The CDR3 coding sequence is TGTGCCAGCAGCTTGGGGCCGGGATCAACGAGCTCTGGAAACACCATATATTTT.

The V and J genes are TRBV25-1 and TRBJ1-2; 7 nucleotides line up with TRBD1. Trimming cost V 6 bases and J 5 bases; bases outside gene matches: 12. This CDR3 is built from 15 residues. In germline, CDR1 is MGHDK, CDR2 SYGVNS. This CDR3 reads CASSPKTGTPYGYTF. DNA for the CDR3: TGTGCCAGCAGCCCAAAGACAGGGACCCCATATGGCTACACCTTC.

CDR3: CASSRESNQPQHF. For the CDR3, the DNA is TGCGCCAGCAGCCGCGAAAGCAATCAGCCCCAGCATTTT. The J gene is TRBJ1-5, the V gene TRBV5-1; unclear D gene. The germline V gene encodes CDR1 SGHRS and CDR2 YFSETQ. CDR3 length: 13 residues. Trimming took 4 bases from V and 1 from J, leaving 6 bases between them.

This sequence joins TRBV4-3 and TRBJ1-2; tentatively, D is TRBD1 (5 bases). The germline V gene has CDR1 LGHNA and CDR2 YSLEER. Trimming took 0 bases from V and 0 from J, leaving 14 bases between them. The CDR3 runs to 17 residues. The CDR3 sequence: CASSQDTLQGTNYGYTF. The CDR3 DNA reads as TGCGCCAGCAGCCAAGACACCCTCCAGGGAACTAACTATGGCTACACCTTC.